This is a list of T cell receptor beta chains from one sample in a study of blood T cell repertoires in COVID-19. Clones were sequenced by immunoSEQ multiplex PCR, and TCRdb holds only the in-frame ones, with some missing. The data show some 100,000 clones, just under 85% seen once. Input material: peripheral blood. The receptors were gathered from a woman in her seventies with active or convalescent COVID-19. Both conserved end residues are part of each CDR3. D genes are given only for firm matches. Some rows mark clone size as missing; the rest say once, few, many or name a class of expanded clone.

>TRBV2|once|TRBJ1-3|TRBD1
CASSGTGGGNTIYF
TGTGCCAGCAGTGGGACAGGGGGAGGAAACACCATATATTTT
>TRBV7-2|-|TRBJ1-1|TRBD1
CASSPGTGGEAFF
TGTGCCAGCAGCCCCGGGACAGGGGGTGAAGCTTTCTTT
>TRBV25-1|-|TRBJ2-2|-
CASSDRMTGELFF
TGTGCCAGCAGTGATCGTATGACCGGGGAGCTGTTTTTT
>TRBV29-1|-|TRBJ2-1|TRBD1
CSAGQGRGVEQFF
TGCAGCGCCGGACAGGGTCGGGGAGTCGAGCAGTTCTTC
>TRBV9|once|TRBJ1-3|-
CASSVVGANGNTIYF
TGTGCCAGCAGCGTAGTTGGGGCTAATGGAAACACCATATATTTT
>TRBV18|-|TRBJ2-3|-
CASSRAGTDTQYF
TGTGCCAGCTCACGAGCCGGGACAGATACGCAGTATTTT
>TRBV3-1/TRBV3-2|-|TRBJ2-2|TRBD2
CASSPREGAGELFF
TGTGCCAGCAGCCCACGGGAGGGGGCCGGGGAGCTGTTTTTT
>TRBV28|-|TRBJ2-7|-
CASSWRGAREQYF
TGTGCCAGCAGTTGGCGCGGGGCACGGGAGCAGTACTTC
>TRBV28|-|TRBJ2-5|TRBD1
CASSRQGGWETQYF
TGTGCCAGCAGTAGACAGGGGGGGTGGGAGACCCAGTACTTC
>TRBV7-2|-|TRBJ1-2|-
CASSLAGGPSYLYGYTF
TGTGCCAGCAGCTTAGCCGGGGGACCCAGTTACCTATATGGCTACACCTTC
>TRBV28|-|TRBJ2-7|TRBD1
CASSPWDRNYEQYF
TGTGCCAGCAGTCCCTGGGACAGGAACTACGAGCAGTACTTC
>TRBV3-1/TRBV3-2|once|TRBJ1-2|TRBD1
CASSPLGGYTTRVGYTF
TGTGCCAGCAGCCCGTTAGGGGGCTACACCACGAGGGTTGGCTACACCTTC
>TRBV5-1|-|TRBJ2-3|-
CASSLDGRVRTDTQYF
TGCGCCAGCAGCTTGGATGGCAGGGTACGCACAGATACGCAGTATTTT
>TRBV29-1|-|TRBJ2-7|-
CSVGDIYEQYF
TGCAGCGTCGGGGATATCTACGAGCAGTACTTC
>TRBV7-2|-|TRBJ2-7|-
CASSLGASGEQYF
TGTGCCAGCAGCTTAGGGGCCTCGGGGGAGCAGTACTTC
>TRBV3-1/TRBV3-2|-|TRBJ2-5|TRBD2
CASSQDRGLALETQYF
TGTGCCAGCAGCCAAGATCGAGGACTAGCGTTAGAGACCCAGTACTTC
>TRBV6-2/TRBV6-3|-|TRBJ1-2|TRBD1
CASSYHGQGGYTF
TGTGCCAGCAGTTACCATGGACAGGGAGGCTACACCTTC
>TRBV5-6|-|TRBJ1-1|TRBD1
CASSLRGQGAEAFF
TGTGCCAGCAGCTTGCGGGGACAGGGGGCTGAAGCTTTCTTT
>TRBV5-4|-|TRBJ2-7|-
CASSLSFGSYEQYF
TGTGCCAGCAGCTTAAGCTTCGGCTCCTACGAGCAGTACTTC
>TRBV6-6|-|TRBJ2-5|-
CASSYPGGGEETQYF
TGTGCCAGCAGTTATCCTGGCGGAGGGGAAGAGACCCAGTACTTC
>TRBV5-1|few|TRBJ1-1|TRBD1
CASSQGGTGGTEAFF
TGCGCCAGCAGTCAGGGTGGCACAGGGGGCACTGAAGCTTTCTTT
>TRBV5-1|-|TRBJ2-1|TRBD2
CASSFTSGYNEQFF
TGCGCCAGCAGCTTTACTAGCGGATACAATGAGCAGTTCTTC
>TRBV2|-|TRBJ1-4|-
CASEVNLFEKLFF
TGTGCCAGCGAGGTCAACTTATTTGAAAAACTGTTTTTT
>TRBV28|-|TRBJ1-4|-
CASRAGQEGKLFF
TGTGCCAGCAGAGCGGGACAAGAAGGAAAACTGTTTTTT
>TRBV5-1|few|TRBJ2-7|-
CASSWQGYEQYF
TGCGCCAGCAGCTGGCAGGGCTACGAGCAGTACTTC
>TRBV7-2|-|TRBJ2-5|TRBD2
CASSPLGGSQETQYF
TGTGCCAGCAGCCCGCTAGGCGGGAGTCAAGAGACCCAGTACTTC
>TRBV6-4|-|TRBJ1-1|TRBD1
CASSKDRGGTEAFF
TGTGCCAGCAGTAAGGACAGGGGGGGGACTGAAGCTTTCTTT
>TRBV5-1|-|TRBJ2-1|TRBD1
CASSLDGRGQYNEQFF
TGCGCCAGCAGCTTGGATGGCAGGGGGCAGTACAATGAGCAGTTCTTC
>TRBV4-2|-|TRBJ2-3|-
CASSQDIRGADTQYF
TGTGCCAGCAGCCAAGATATAAGGGGCGCAGATACGCAGTATTTT
>TRBV28|-|TRBJ2-3|-
CASTAADTQYF
TGTGCCAGCACAGCGGCCGATACGCAGTATTTT
>TRBV18|once|TRBJ2-5|-
CASSPQASGGETQYF
TGTGCCAGCTCACCACAGGCCTCCGGCGGGGAGACCCAGTACTTC
>TRBV5-4|-|TRBJ1-1|TRBD1
CASSQKNTGGAEAFF
TGTGCCAGCAGCCAAAAAAACACAGGGGGCGCTGAAGCTTTCTTT
>TRBV5-1|-|TRBJ1-4|-
CASSLGRGTNEKLFF
TGCGCCAGCAGCTTGGGGCGGGGGACTAATGAAAAACTGTTTTTT
>TRBV4-3|-|TRBJ2-7|TRBD2
CASSPTWEGRYEQYF
TGCGCCAGCAGCCCTACATGGGAGGGGAGGTACGAGCAGTACTTC
>TRBV7-2|-|TRBJ2-7|-
CASSLVGQGYEQYF
TGTGCCAGCAGCTTAGTAGGGCAGGGCTACGAGCAGTACTTC
>TRBV4-2|-|TRBJ2-3|TRBD2
CASSQDLRGRADTQYF
TGTGCCAGCAGCCAAGATCTCCGGGGGAGGGCAGATACGCAGTATTTT
>TRBV7-8|once|TRBJ2-1|-
CASSLFAASSYNEQFF
TGTGCCAGCAGCTTATTTGCGGCTAGCTCCTACAATGAGCAGTTCTTC
>TRBV7-6|-|TRBJ2-1|TRBD2
CASSPINSGGEQFF
TGTGCCAGCAGCCCCATCAACAGCGGGGGTGAGCAGTTCTTC
>TRBV19|-|TRBJ1-2|-
CATRHPVSYGYTF
TGTGCCACTAGACACCCTGTAAGCTATGGCTACACCTTC
>TRBV7-9|-|TRBJ1-4|-
CASGGEKLFF
TGTGCCTCGGGAGGTGAAAAACTGTTTTTT
>TRBV3-1/TRBV3-2|-|TRBJ2-5|TRBD2
CASSQNPIAGETQYF
TGTGCCAGCAGCCAAAATCCTATAGCGGGGGAGACCCAGTACTTC